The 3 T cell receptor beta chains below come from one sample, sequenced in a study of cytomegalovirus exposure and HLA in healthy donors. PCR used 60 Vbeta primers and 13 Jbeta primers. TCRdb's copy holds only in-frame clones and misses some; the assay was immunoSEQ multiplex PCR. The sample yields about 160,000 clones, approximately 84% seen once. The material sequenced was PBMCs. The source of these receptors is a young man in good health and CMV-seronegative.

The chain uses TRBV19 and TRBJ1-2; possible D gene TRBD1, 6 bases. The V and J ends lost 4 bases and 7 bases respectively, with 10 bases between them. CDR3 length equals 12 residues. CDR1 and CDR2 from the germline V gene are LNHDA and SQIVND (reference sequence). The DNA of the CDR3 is TGTGCCAGTAGTACAGGGGAGGGTGGCTACACCTTC. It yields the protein CASSTGEGGYTF.

CDR3 in DNA: TGTGCCAGCTCACCTTTTACTGACAGGGGTAACTACGAGCAGTACTTC. This encodes CASSPFTDRGNYEQYF. The V and J genes are TRBV18 and TRBJ2-7; TRBD1 matches 8 bases. This CDR3 is 16 amino acids long. Per germline, CDR1 KGHSH and CDR2 LQKENI. The trim removed 3 bases at V and 3 bases at J, leaving 10 bases unmatched.

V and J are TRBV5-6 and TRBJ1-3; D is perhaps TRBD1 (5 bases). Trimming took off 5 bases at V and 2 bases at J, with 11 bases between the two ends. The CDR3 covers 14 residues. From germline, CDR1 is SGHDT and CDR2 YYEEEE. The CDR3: CASSTRGTGNTIYF. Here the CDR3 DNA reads TGTGCCAGCAGTACGCGGGGCACTGGAAACACCATATATTTT.